This T cell receptor beta chain was obtained from a study of blood T cell repertoires in COVID-19. Germline CDR1 reads MNHEY; CDR2 reads SMNVEV (reference sequence). The CDR3 loop spans 15 amino acids. V lost 6 bases to trimming and J lost 6 bases; unmatched junction nucleotides: 6. The protocol was immunoSEQ multiplex PCR, while the TCRdb copy is restricted to in-frame clones and leaves out a portion. The sample consists of about 490,000 clones, 75% to 90% of them appearing once. This chain connects TRBV27 to TRBJ2-1, with 12 positions matching TRBD2. The sample taken for sequencing was peripheral blood. The clonotype originates from a human donor in a cohort sampled during active COVID-19. As DNA, the CDR3 is TGTGCCAGCAGGATACTAGCGGGAGGTCTCAATGAGCAGTTCTTC. Translating it yields CASRILAGGLNEQFF.